Following are 13 T cell receptor beta chains from one sample sequenced in a study of cytomegalovirus exposure and HLA in healthy donors (dated by TCRdb to 2015 to 2018). Library generation was performed with the immunoSEQ multiplex PCR assay. A mixture of 60 forward primers for TCR Vbeta segments and 13 reverse primers for TCR Jbeta segments was used in the multiplex PCR. Imported from immuneACCESS, the table was reduced by TCRdb to in-frame sequences with V and J called. These copies leave out some clones; in studies compared against another copy, an unresolved V gene accounts for under half, and the cause of the remainder is not known. The sample data list about 180,000 clones, and around 80% of these were observed just once. About 1.6% of the sample belongs to the ten largest clones. Sequenced input: PBMCs. The receptor source for this set is a man aged 35 to 55 in good health and CMV-seronegative.

The count of this clone is one. The V gene is TRBV6-5, the J gene TRBJ1-1; TRBD1 matches at 8 bases. This CDR3 region has 14 residues. Germline CDR1 reads MNHEY; CDR2 reads SVGAGI. Trimming at V came to 6 bases and at J to 1 base, leaving 4 bases not matched to a gene. The CDR3 protein is CASSRDRRNTEAFF. CDR3 nucleotide sequence: TGTGCCAGCAGCCGGGACAGGAGGAACACTGAAGCTTTCTTT.

The V and J genes are TRBV19 and TRBJ2-7; perhaps TRBD2 as D (6 bases). The CDR3 has 14 amino acids. With 5 bases removed from V and 2 bases from J, the gap between germline ends came to 13 bases. The germline CDR1 and CDR2 sequences are LNHDA and SQIVND (reference sequence). CDR3 sequence: CASSERLEPYEQYF. CDR3 nucleotides: TGTGCCAGTAGTGAGAGACTAGAGCCCTACGAGCAGTACTTC.

The chain's CDR3 is CASSLPTSGGYQETQYF. CDR3 nucleotide sequence: TGTGCCAGCAGCTTGCCGACTAGCGGGGGGTACCAAGAGACCCAGTACTTC. This chain uses TRBV13 with TRBJ2-5; the match to TRBD2 covers 13 bases. The length of the CDR3 is 17 residues. Losses at the gene ends were 3 bases for V and 0 bases for J; bases not matched to a gene: 4. From germline, CDR1 is PRHDT and CDR2 FYEKMQ (reference sequence).

The chain has TRBV7-9 and TRBJ1-2, with TRBD1 identical over 10 bases. The CDR3 is made up of 16 amino acids. CDR1 is SEHNR, CDR2 FQNEAQ, per germline (reference sequence). V lost 5 bases and J lost 3; bases outside the gene matches: 9. This chain's CDR3 is CASSALGTGEYYGYTF. As DNA, the CDR3 is TGTGCCAGCAGCGCATTGGGGACAGGGGAATACTATGGCTACACCTTC. Full variable domain (remainder filled in from reference TRBV7-9 and TRBJ1-2): DTGVSQNPRHKITKRGQNVTFRCDPISEHNRLYWYRQTLGQGPEFLTYFQNEAQLEKSRLLSDRFSAERPKGSFSTLEIQRTEQGDSAMYLCASSALGTGEYYGYTFGSGTRLTVV.

The V and J genes are TRBV6-4 and TRBJ2-2; 10 positions agree with TRBD2. Germline-derived CDR1 and CDR2 are MRHNA and SNTAGT. This CDR3 is 16 amino acids long. After removal of 5 bases from V and 3 bases from J, the junction contained 6 bases not matched to a gene. The CDR3 loop is CASSKSSGGYTGELFF. CDR3 coding DNA: TGTGCCAGCAGTAAATCTAGCGGGGGTTACACCGGGGAGCTGTTTTTT.

V usage is TRBV7-2 and J usage is TRBJ2-7; 11 nucleotides agree with TRBD2. V lost 5 bases to trimming and J lost 1 base; unmatched junction nucleotides: 7. This CDR3 has 16 residues. From germline, CDR1 is SGHTA and CDR2 FQGNSA. DNA of the CDR3: TGTGCCAGCAGCCCCCATGGGACTAGCGGATCCTACGAGCAGTACTTC. Translation gives CASSPHGTSGSYEQYF.

The J gene is TRBJ1-3, the V gene TRBV28; D is unresolved. Trimming took off 7 bases at V and 5 bases at J, with 6 bases between the two ends. The CDR3 spans 11 residues. The V gene's germline CDR1 is MDHEN and CDR2 SYDVKM. In nucleotides, the CDR3 is TGTGCCAGCAACTCGAGAAACACCATATATTTT. Protein product: CASNSRNTIYF.

The chain carries TRBV7-3 and TRBJ1-3, with D unresolved. The CDR3 is 14 residues long. V was clipped by 3 bases and J by 2 bases, with 8 bases between them. Germline loops: CDR1 SGHTA, CDR2 FQGTGA. The CDR3 reads CASSLLGAGNTIYF. CDR3 DNA: TGTGCCAGCAGCTTGTTAGGAGCTGGAAACACCATATATTTT.

The chain has TRBV5-6 and TRBJ2-2; 12 bases map to TRBD1. CDR1 and CDR2 (germline): SGHDT, YYEEEE. The CDR3 sequence is 15 residues long. The V and J ends lost 4 bases and 4 bases, in that order; junction bases with no gene match: 2. This CDR3 reads CASSGTGGPTGELFF. The CDR3 nucleotides read TGTGCCAGCAGCGGGACAGGGGGCCCCACCGGGGAGCTGTTTTTT.

The chain uses TRBV2 and TRBJ2-4, with 7 bases that match TRBD2. After removal of 8 bases from V and 6 bases from J, the junction contained 7 bases not matched to a gene. The CDR3 spans 13 residues. Germline V gives CDR1 SNHLY, CDR2 FYNNEI. CDR3 in DNA: TGTGCCAGCTGGCAGCGGGGTTTAAACATTCAGTACTTC. This translates into CASWQRGLNIQYF.

J is TRBJ2-3 and V is TRBV7-2, with 9 bases fitting TRBD2. CDR3 length equals 16 residues. The J segment lost 6 bases and the V segment lost 6 bases, leaving 13 bases of the junction unmatched. The V gene's germline CDR1 is SGHTA and CDR2 FQGNSA. The chain's CDR3 is CASRRVAGAPLDTQYF. CDR3 bases: TGTGCCAGCAGGAGGGTAGCGGGGGCCCCTTTGGATACGCAGTATTTT.

The rearrangement joins TRBV2 to TRBJ1-6; D may be TRBD1 (6 bases). CDR1 is SNHLY and CDR2 is FYNNEI in the germline V gene. This CDR3 is built from 16 residues. The V and J ends lost 5 bases and 7 bases respectively, with 18 bases between them. The CDR3 sequence is CASSPRGGTGNSPLHF. In DNA form, the CDR3 reads TGTGCCAGCAGTCCTAGGGGGGGAACTGGAAATTCACCCCTCCACTTT.

This clone was counted only a few times. V gene TRBV6-1 combines with J gene TRBJ2-2; 11 bases align to TRBD2. Looked up from germline, CDR1 is MNHNS and CDR2 is SASEGT. The CDR3 totals 15 residues. The V gene end was trimmed by 7 bases and the J gene end by 6 bases; junction bases not matched to a gene: 7. The CDR3 coding sequence is TGTGCCAGCATTAGCGGGAGGGCCGGGGCCGGGGAGCTGTTTTTT. Residues: CASISGRAGAGELFF.